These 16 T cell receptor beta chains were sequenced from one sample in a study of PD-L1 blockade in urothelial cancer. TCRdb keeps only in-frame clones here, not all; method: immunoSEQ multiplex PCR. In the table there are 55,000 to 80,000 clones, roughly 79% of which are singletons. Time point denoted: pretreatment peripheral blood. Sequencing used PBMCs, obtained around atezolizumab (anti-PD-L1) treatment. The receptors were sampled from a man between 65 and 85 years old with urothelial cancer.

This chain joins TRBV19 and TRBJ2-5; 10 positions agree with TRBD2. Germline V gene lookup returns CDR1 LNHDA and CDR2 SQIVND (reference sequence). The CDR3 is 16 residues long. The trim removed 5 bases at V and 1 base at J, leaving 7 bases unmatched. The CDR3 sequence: CASSSYSGGAQETQYF. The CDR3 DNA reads TGTGCCAGTAGTTCTTACAGCGGGGGGGCCCAAGAGACCCAGTACTTC.

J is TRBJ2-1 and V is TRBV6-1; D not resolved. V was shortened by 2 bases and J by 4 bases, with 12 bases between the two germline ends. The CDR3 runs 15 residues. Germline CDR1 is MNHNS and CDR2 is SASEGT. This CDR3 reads CASSESRATYNEQFF. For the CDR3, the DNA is TGTGCCAGCAGTGAAAGTAGAGCTACTTACAATGAGCAGTTCTTC.

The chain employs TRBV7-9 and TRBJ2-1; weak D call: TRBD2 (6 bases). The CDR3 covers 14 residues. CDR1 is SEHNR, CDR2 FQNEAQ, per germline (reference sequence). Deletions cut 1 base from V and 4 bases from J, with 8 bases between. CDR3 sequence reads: CASSLVEGYNEQFF. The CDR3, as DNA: TGTGCCAGCAGCTTAGTGGAGGGGTACAATGAGCAGTTCTTC.

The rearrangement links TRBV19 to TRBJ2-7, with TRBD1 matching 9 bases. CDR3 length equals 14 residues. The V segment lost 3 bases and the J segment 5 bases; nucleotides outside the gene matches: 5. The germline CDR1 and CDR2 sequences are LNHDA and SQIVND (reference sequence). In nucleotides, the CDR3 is TGTGCCAGTAGTATTGGGACAGGGCGCCACGAGCAGTACTTC. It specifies CASSIGTGRHEQYF.

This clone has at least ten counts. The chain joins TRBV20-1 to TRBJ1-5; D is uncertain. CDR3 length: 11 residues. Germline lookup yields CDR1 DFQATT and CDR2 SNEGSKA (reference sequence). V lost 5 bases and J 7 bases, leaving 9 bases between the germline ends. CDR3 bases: TGCAGTGCTTCCAGTACCCAGCCCCAGCATTTT. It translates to CSASSTQPQHF.

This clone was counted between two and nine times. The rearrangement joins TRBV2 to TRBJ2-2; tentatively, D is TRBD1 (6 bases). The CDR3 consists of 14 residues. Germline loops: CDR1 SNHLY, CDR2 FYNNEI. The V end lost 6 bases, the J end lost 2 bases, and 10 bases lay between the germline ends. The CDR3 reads CASRYRANTGELFF. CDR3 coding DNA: TGTGCCAGCAGGTACAGGGCAAACACCGGGGAGCTGTTTTTT. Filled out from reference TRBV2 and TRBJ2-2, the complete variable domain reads EPEVTQTPSHQVTQMGQEVILRCVPISNHLYFYWYRQILGQKVEFLVSFYNNEISEKSEIFDDQFSVERPDGSNFTLKIRSTKLEDSAMYFCASRYRANTGELFFGEGSRLTVL.

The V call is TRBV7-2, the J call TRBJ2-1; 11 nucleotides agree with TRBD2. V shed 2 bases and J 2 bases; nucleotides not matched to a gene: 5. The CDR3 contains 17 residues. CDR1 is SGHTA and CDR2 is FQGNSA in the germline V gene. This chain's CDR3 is CASSLLGTSGAYNEQFF. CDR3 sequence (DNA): TGTGCCAGCAGCTTACTCGGGACTAGCGGAGCCTACAATGAGCAGTTCTTC.

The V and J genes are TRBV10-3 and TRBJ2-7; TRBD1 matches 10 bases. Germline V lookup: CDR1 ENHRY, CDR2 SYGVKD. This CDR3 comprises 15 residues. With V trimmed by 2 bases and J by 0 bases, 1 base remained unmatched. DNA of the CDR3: TGTGCCATCAGTGAGAGGACAGGGGGCTCCTACGAGCAGTACTTC. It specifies CAISERTGGSYEQYF.

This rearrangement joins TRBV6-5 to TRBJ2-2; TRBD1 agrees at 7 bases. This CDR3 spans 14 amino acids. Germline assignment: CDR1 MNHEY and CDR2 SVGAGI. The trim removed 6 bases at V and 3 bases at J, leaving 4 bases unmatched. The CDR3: CASSSTGDTGELFF. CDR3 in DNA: TGTGCCAGCAGCTCTACAGGGGACACCGGGGAGCTGTTTTTT.

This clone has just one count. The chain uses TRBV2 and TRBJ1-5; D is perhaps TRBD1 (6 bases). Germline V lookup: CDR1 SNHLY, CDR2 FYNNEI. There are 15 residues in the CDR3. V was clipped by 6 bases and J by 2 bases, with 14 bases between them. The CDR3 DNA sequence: TGTGCCAGCAGCGGGACACCGGACCGCAATCAGCCCCAGCATTTT. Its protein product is CASSGTPDRNQPQHF.

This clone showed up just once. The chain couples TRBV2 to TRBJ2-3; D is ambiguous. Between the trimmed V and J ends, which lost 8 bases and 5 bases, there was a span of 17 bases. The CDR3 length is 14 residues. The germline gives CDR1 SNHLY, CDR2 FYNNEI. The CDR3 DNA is TGTGCCAGCGCGCCCCTGTCTCTAGGAGATACGCAGTATTTT. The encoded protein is CASAPLSLGDTQYF.

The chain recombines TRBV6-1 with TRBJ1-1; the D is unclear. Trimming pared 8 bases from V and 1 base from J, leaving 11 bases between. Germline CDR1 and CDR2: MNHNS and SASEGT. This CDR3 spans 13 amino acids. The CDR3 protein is CASRGYWNTEAFF. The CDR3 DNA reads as TGTGCCAGCCGAGGGTATTGGAACACTGAAGCTTTCTTT.

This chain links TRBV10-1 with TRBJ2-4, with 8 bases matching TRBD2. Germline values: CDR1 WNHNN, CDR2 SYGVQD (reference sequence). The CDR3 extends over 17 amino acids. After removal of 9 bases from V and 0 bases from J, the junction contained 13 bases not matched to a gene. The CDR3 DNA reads TGCGCCAGAGGGTTTGGGACTAGTCGGATAGCCAAAAACATTCAGTACTTC. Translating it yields CARGFGTSRIAKNIQYF.

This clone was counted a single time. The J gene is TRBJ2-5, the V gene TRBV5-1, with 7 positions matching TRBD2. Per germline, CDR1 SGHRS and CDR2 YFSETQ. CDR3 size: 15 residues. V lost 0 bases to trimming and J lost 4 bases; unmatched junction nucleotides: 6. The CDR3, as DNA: TGCGCCAGCAGCTTGGGGCAGCCGGGGGGAGAGACCCAGTACTTC. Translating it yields CASSLGQPGGETQYF. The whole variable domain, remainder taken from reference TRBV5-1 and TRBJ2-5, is KAGVTQTPRYLIKTRGQQVTLSCSPISGHRSVSWYQQTPGQGLQFLFEYFSETQRNKGNFPGRFSGRQFSNSRSEMNVSTLELGDSALYLCASSLGQPGGETQYFGPGTRLLVL.

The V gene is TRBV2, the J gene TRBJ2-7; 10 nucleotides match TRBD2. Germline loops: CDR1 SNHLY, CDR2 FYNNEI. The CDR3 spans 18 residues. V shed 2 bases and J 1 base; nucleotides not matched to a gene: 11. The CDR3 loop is CASSESRTSGPRSYEQYF. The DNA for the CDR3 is TGTGCCAGCAGTGAATCTAGGACTAGCGGACCTCGGTCCTACGAGCAGTACTTC.

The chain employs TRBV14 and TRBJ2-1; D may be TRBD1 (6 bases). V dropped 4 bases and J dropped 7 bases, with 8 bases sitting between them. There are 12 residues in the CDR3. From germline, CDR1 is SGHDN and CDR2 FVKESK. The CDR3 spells CASSRTGNEQFF. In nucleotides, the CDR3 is TGTGCCAGCAGCCGCACAGGGAATGAGCAGTTCTTC.